The clone carrying this TCR beta chain was detected ten times or more. The sample comes from a study of T cells in Graves' hyperthyroidism and ophthalmopathy. Amplification targeted TCR beta CDR3 regions from RNA transcripts. Researchers ran a first-round RT-PCR on the TCR CDR3 using the HTBI primer set. TCRdb reprocessed the multiplex PCR reads with MiXCR, giving one entry per CDR3 protein. The top ten hold 10% of the sample, which has roughly 700,000 distinct CDR3 sequences, approximately 15% seen once. Sequenced sample: blood. The origin of this receptor is a young woman with Graves' hyperthyroidism.

This CDR3 is CASSVGSGSEAFF. In DNA, the CDR3 is TGTGCCAGCAGCGTAGGTTCCGGGTCTGAAGCTTTCTTT. V gene TRBV9 combines with J gene TRBJ1-1; D gene uncertain. Germline V gene sequence: CDR1 SGDLS, CDR2 YYNGEE. The CDR3 spans 13 residues. Trimming stripped 0 bases from V and 6 bases from J, with 9 bases between.